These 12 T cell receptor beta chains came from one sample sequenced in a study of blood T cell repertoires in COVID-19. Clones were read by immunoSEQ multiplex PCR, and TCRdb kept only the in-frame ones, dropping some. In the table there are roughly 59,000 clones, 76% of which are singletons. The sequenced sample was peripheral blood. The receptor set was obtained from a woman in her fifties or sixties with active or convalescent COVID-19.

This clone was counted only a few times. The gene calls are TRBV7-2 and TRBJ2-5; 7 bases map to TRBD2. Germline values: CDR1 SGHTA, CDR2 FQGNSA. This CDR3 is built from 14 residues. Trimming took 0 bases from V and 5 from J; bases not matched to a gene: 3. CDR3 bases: TGTGCCAGCAGCTTAGCGGGAGGGCCGGAGACCCAGTACTTC. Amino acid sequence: CASSLAGGPETQYF.

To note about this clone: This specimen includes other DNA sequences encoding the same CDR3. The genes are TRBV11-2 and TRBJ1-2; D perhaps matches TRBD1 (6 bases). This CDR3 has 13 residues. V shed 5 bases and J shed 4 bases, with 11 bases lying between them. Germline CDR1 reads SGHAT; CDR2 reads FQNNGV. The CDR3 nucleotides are TGTGCCAGCAGCCCACAGGACAGCTATGGCTACACCTTC. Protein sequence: CASSPQDSYGYTF. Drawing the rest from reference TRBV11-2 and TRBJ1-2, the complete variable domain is EAGVAQSPRYKIIEKRQSVAFWCNPISGHATLYWYQQILGQGPKLLIQFQNNGVVDDSQLPKDRFSAERLKGVDSTLKIQPAKLEDSAVYLCASSPQDSYGYTFGSGTRLTVV.

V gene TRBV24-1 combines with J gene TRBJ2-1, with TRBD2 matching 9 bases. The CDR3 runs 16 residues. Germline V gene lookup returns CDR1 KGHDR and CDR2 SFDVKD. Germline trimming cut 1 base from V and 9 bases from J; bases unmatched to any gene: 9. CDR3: CATSDLRLAGMAEQFF. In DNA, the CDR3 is TGTGCCACCAGTGATTTACGGCTAGCGGGAATGGCTGAGCAGTTCTTC.

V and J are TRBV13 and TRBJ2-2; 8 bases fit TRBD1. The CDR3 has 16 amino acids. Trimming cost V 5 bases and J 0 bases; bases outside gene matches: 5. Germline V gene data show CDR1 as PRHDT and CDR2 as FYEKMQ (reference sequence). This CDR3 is CASSTRQGTNTGELFF. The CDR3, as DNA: TGTGCCAGCAGCACCAGACAGGGGACGAACACCGGGGAGCTGTTTTTT.

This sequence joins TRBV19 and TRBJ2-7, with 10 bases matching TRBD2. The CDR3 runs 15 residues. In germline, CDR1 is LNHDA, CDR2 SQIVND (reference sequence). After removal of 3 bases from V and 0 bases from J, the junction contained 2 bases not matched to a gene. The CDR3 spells CASSIRLAGSYEQYF. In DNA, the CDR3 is TGTGCCAGTAGTATTCGACTAGCGGGCTCCTACGAGCAGTACTTC.

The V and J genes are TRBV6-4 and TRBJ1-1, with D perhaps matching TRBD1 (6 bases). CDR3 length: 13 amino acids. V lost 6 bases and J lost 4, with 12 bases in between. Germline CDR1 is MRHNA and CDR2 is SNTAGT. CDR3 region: CASSYSRGTEAFF. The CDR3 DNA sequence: TGTGCCAGCAGCTATTCCAGGGGCACTGAAGCTTTCTTT.

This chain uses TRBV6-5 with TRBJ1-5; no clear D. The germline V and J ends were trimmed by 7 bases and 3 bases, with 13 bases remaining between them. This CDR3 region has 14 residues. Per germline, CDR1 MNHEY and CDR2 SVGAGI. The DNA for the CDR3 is TGTGCCAGCACCGAGGTCAGCCTCAATCAGCCCCAGCATTTT. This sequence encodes CASTEVSLNQPQHF.

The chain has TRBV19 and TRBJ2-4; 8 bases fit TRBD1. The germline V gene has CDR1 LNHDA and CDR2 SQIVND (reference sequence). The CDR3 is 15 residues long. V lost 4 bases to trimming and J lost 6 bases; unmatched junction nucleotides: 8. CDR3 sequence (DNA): TGTGCCAGTAGTACCCAGGGGGCGAGGGGAAACATTCAGTACTTC. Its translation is CASSTQGARGNIQYF.

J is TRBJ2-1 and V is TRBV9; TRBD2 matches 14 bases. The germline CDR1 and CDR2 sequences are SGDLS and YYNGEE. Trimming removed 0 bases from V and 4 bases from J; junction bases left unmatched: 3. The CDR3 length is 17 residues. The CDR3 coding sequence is TGTGCCAGCAGCGTAGCGGGACTAGCGGGAGAATACAATGAGCAGTTCTTC. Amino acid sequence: CASSVAGLAGEYNEQFF. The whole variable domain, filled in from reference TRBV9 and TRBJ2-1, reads DSGVTQTPKHLITATGQRVTLRCSPRSGDLSVYWYQQSLDQGLQFLIQYYNGEERAKGNILERFSAQQFPDLHSELNLSSLELGDSALYFCASSVAGLAGEYNEQFFGPGTRLTVL.

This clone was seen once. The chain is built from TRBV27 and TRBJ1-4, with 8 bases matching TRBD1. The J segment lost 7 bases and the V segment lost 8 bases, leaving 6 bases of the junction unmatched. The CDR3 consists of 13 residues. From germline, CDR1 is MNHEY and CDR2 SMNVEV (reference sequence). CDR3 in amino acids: CASGTGISEKLFF. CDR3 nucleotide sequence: TGTGCCAGCGGGACAGGTATTTCTGAAAAACTGTTTTTT.

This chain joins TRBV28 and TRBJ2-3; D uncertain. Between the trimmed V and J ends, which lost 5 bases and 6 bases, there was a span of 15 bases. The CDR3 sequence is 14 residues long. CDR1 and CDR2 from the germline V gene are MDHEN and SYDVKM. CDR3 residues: CASSTDSPRDTQYF. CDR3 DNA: TGTGCCAGCAGTACCGATAGCCCCCGGGATACGCAGTATTTT.

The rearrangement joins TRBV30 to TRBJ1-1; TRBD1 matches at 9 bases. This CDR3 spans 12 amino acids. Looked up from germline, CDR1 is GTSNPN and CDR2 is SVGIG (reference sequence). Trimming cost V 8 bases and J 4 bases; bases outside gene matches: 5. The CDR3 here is CAGDRVSTEAFF. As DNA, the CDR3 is TGTGCCGGGGACAGGGTAAGCACTGAAGCTTTCTTT.